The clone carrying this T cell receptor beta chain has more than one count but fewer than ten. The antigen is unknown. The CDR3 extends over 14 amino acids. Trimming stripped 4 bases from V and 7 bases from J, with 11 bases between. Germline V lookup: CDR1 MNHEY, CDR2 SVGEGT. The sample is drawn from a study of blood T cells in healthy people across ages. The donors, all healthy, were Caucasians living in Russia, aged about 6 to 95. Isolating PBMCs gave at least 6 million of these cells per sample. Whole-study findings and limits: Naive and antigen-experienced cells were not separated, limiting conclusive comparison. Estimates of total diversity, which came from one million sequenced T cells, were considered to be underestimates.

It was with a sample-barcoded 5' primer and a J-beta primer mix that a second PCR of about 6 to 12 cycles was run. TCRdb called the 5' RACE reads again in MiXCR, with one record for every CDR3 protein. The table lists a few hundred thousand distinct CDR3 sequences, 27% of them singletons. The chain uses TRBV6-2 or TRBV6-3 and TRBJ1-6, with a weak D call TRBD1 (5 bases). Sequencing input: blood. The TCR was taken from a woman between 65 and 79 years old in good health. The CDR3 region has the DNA TGTGCCAGCAGTTTCACAGGAGAGAATTCACCCCTCCACTTT. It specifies CASSFTGENSPLHF.